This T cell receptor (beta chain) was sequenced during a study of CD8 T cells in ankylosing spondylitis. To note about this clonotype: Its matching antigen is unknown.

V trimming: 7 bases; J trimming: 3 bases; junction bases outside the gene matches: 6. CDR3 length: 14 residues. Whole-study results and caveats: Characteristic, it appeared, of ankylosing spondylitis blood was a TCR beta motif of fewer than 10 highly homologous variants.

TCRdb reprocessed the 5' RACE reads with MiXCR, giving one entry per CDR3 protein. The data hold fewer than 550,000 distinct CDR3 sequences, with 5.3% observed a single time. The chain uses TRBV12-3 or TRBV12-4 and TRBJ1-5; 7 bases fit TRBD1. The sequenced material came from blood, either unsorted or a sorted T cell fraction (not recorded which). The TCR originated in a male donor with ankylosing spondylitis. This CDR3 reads CASNGGQNNQPQHF. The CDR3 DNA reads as TGTGCCAGCAATGGGGGACAGAACAATCAGCCCCAGCATTTT.